This TCR beta chain was sequenced for a study of T cells after somatic rescue of genetic block. By share, this clone ranks as large. Profiled with immunoSEQ multiplex PCR; TCRdb holds only in-frame clones, not every one. The sample consists of over 10,000 clones, approximately 74% of them appearing once. This CDR3 is 12 amino acids long. Trimming cost V 5 bases and J 4 bases, with 8 bases left between them. Germline assignment: CDR1 SNHLY and CDR2 FYNNEI. V usage is TRBV2 and J usage is TRBJ1-2; D gene ambiguous. This receptor was taken from a boy under 18. The sample taken for sequencing was peripheral blood mononuclear cells (PBMCs). In nucleotides, the CDR3 is TGTGCCAGCAGTTCGGTCCCCTATGGCTACACCTTC. Translation gives CASSSVPYGYTF. Supplemented by reference TRBV2 and TRBJ1-2, the full variable domain reads EPEVTQTPSHQVTQMGQEVILRCVPISNHLYFYWYRQILGQKVEFLVSFYNNEISEKSEIFDDQFSVERPDGSNFTLKIRSTKLEDSAMYFCASSSVPYGYTFGSGTRLTVV.